This TCR beta chain was recovered during a study of cytomegalovirus exposure and HLA in healthy donors. Background on the study: Samples from HLA-typed donors yielded approximately 80 million unique TCRs in an early data release. General study findings and limits: Sequence variants that were highly shared formed a cluster that was likely a sequencing artifact. The productive fraction for most TCR beta V segments was about 87% or about 30% in an earlier analysis. Cytomegalovirus-associated TCR beta chains were listed, numbering more than 150.

The CDR3 loop spans 13 amino acids. CDR1 and CDR2 (germline): MNHEY, SVGAGI. Trimming removed 5 bases at V and 0 bases at J, with 7 bases between. This clone was seen a few times. Antigen: not known. PCR used 60 Vbeta primers and 13 Jbeta primers. This table comes from immunoSEQ multiplex PCR, and its TCRdb copy is limited to in-frame clones, with some not included. Among around 100,000 clones listed, around 80% were seen once. The rearrangement links TRBV6-5 to TRBJ1-1; weak D call: TRBD1 (5 bases). Sequencing was carried out using PBMCs. This sequence was found in a man younger than 40 in good health and CMV-seropositive. The CDR3, as DNA: TGTGCCAGCAGTCGACAGATGAACACTGAAGCTTTCTTT. This encodes CASSRQMNTEAFF.